The clone carrying this T cell receptor beta chain came up many times. Its antigen is not identified. These data originate in a study of human T cells and chemical hapten exposure. A single record per CDR3 protein comes from TCRdb applying MiXCR to the RACE reads. Of more than 65,000 distinct CDR3 sequences in the sample, 7.5% to 9% were seen once. The time point: patch test 1, 2 weeks after DPC sensitization. Treatment in this sample: therapeutic diphenylcyclopropenone sensitization with weekly scalp DPC. Donors were 18 to 70-year-old alopecia patients suitable for DPC. The V gene's germline CDR1 is MNHNS and CDR2 SASEGT. Unmatched junction bases numbered 13, after V lost 3 bases and J lost 0 bases. CDR3 length: 18 amino acids. Findings and caveats of the study: PT1 expanded TCR numbers rose with patch test score. No shift was seen in TCRs above 1 in 1000 frequency with DPC sensitization.

This chain links TRBV6-1 with TRBJ2-7, with 8 bases fitting TRBD1. The specimen was whole blood, collected in connection with sensitization to the hapten diphenylcyclopropenone (DPC). The TCR comes from a woman aged 30 to 39 with alopecia areata. Some clones in this sample may be carry-over from other donors' samples. Here the CDR3 DNA reads TGTGCCAGCAGTGAGCTCTACCCGGGACAGGCGAGCTCCTACGAGCAGTACTTC. It yields the protein CASSELYPGQASSYEQYF.